Sequencing of this TCR beta chain was carried out in a study of CXCR3-negative and CXCR3-positive naive CD8 T cells. Study-wide results and limits: CXCR3-positive naive cells carried more hydrophobic TRB CDR3s than CXCR3-negative ones. Cryopreserved cells showed partially decreased CXCR3 expression, and most assays used fresh PBMCs.

Sorts performed in triplicate captured 300,000 to 350,000 cells each from every CD8+ T cell subset. A CD45RO-CCR7+CD27+CD95- profile was what naive CD8+ T cells displayed. Through 5' RACE with UMI labels, the TRB cDNA libraries were prepared. After re-calling the 5' RACE reads, TCRdb lists one entry per CDR3 protein, DNA absent. The sample's table shows tens of thousands of distinct CDR3 sequences. The CDR3 spans 12 residues. The V gene's germline CDR1 is LGHDT and CDR2 YNNKEL (reference sequence). To note about this clonotype: Its antigen is unidentified.

The chain joins TRBV3-1 to TRBJ2-7. The source of this sequence is a human donor in good health. Some clones in this sample may be carry-over from other donors' samples. Specimen: naive CXCR3+ CD8+ T cells from blood. Subset: CD45RO-CCR7+CD27+CD95- naive CD8+ T cells expressing CXCR3 (TNR3+). CDR3 sequence reads: CASSHSSYEQYF.